One TCR beta chain is described in this entry. V was clipped by 4 bases and J by 2 bases; unmatched bases: 15. This CDR3 spans 19 amino acids. Authors' methods: Nucleated cell counts were estimated from reference gene primer amplification. Sequenced by immunoSEQ multiplex PCR; TCRdb stores in-frame clones only, minus some. Clone size and V and J calls were adopted from that table, with D and trimming inferred from the DNA. The sample contains about 73,000 clones, roughly 80% of which appear only once. The sample is drawn from a study of blood T cell repertoires in COVID-19. The wider study: Sites across the United States, Italy and Spain contributed samples from acute and convalescent COVID-19. The cDNA or gDNA used as material had been derived from T cells, B-cell-depleted T cells, or PBMCs.

The chain is built from TRBV5-3 and TRBJ2-1; TRBD1 agrees at 10 bases. TRBV5-3 is an ORF for which the function is uncertain. This sequence was found in a woman in her sixties or seventies with acute or convalescent COVID-19. Sequenced input: peripheral blood. CDR3 in amino acids: CARSVPGTGEWGPYNEQFF. Here the CDR3 DNA reads TGTGCCAGAAGCGTCCCCGGGACAGGGGAATGGGGGCCCTACAATGAGCAGTTCTTC.